This TCR beta chain comes out of a study of blood T cells in healthy people across ages. Whole-study results and caveats: Diversity was estimated from one million T cells, and these estimates were considered underestimates.

About this clonotype itself: Its antigen is as yet unknown.

The second PCR ran roughly 6 to 11 cycles with a sample-barcoded 5' primer and J-beta primers. TCRdb passed the 5' RACE reads through MiXCR, listing each CDR3 protein once. The data hold some 860,000 distinct CDR3 sequences, with roughly 56% observed a single time. Sequences were obtained from blood. The clonotype was recovered from a man in his forties in good health.

The CDR3 spells CASSTRPGNEQFF. CDR3 nucleotides: TGCGCCAGCAGCACCAGACCGGGGAATGAGCAGTTCTTC. This chain uses TRBV4-3 with TRBJ2-1, with D perhaps TRBD2 (5 bases). Germline loops: CDR1 LGHNA, CDR2 YSLEER. The V end was cut by 5 bases, the J end by 7 bases, with 12 bases between. This CDR3 region has 13 residues.